The 24 T cell receptor beta chains presented below share a single source sample, sequenced in a study of blood T cell repertoires in COVID-19. Using immunoSEQ multiplex PCR, the repertoire was profiled, and TCRdb retains in-frame clones only, with some absent. The table lists tens of thousands of clones, 79% of them singletons. The specimen was peripheral blood. All receptors derive from a woman aged 45-59 years with acute or convalescent COVID-19.

The chain couples TRBV27 to TRBJ1-3; the D is unclear. This CDR3 is built from 15 residues. V shed 0 bases and J shed 4 bases, with 10 bases lying between them. Germline CDR1 and CDR2: MNHEY and SMNVEV (reference sequence). CDR3 loop: CASSLSGSAGNTIYF. In DNA form, the CDR3 reads TGTGCCAGCAGTTTATCTGGGAGCGCAGGAAACACCATATATTTT.

The chain couples TRBV30 to TRBJ1-2; D gene unclear. The CDR3 has 14 residues. CDR1 is GTSNPN, CDR2 SVGIG, per germline (reference sequence). V lost 1 base and J lost 3, with 12 bases in between. The CDR3 DNA sequence: TGTGCCTGGAGTGGGCTACTTCGGGACTATGGCTACACCTTC. It encodes CAWSGLLRDYGYTF.

The chain recombines TRBV6-6 with TRBJ1-6, with 9 bases aligning to TRBD1. CDR3 length equals 16 residues. V was pared by 4 bases and J by 10 bases, with 11 bases of the junction left unmatched. Germline CDR1 and CDR2: MNHNY and SVGAGI (reference sequence). The CDR3 bases are TGTGCCAGCAGTTGGCATGGACAGGGGTCAAACTCACCCCTCCACTTT. It specifies CASSWHGQGSNSPLHF.

The chain combines TRBV5-1 with TRBJ1-3; tentative D call: TRBD1 (5 bases). Germline V lookup: CDR1 SGHRS, CDR2 YFSETQ. The CDR3 has 15 amino acids. Trimming left V 4 bases short and J 1 base short, with 12 bases between. CDR3 loop: CASSPGAGSGNTIYF. CDR3 nucleotides: TGCGCCAGCAGCCCTGGGGCAGGGTCTGGAAACACCATATATTTT.

The chain employs TRBV28 and TRBJ2-1; perhaps TRBD1 as D (6 bases). Germline assignment: CDR1 MDHEN and CDR2 SYDVKM. The CDR3 contains 16 residues. Trimming removed 4 bases at V and 1 base at J, with 14 bases between. The CDR3 loop is CASSSQTGSSYNEQFF. The DNA for the CDR3 is TGTGCCAGCAGTTCTCAAACAGGGAGTTCCTACAATGAGCAGTTCTTC.

J is TRBJ2-2 and V is TRBV7-9; 9 bases agree with TRBD2. Germline V gene data show CDR1 as SEHNR and CDR2 as FQNEAQ (reference sequence). The CDR3 loop spans 16 amino acids. V gave up 5 bases and J gave up 2 bases; unmatched junction bases: 6. CDR3 in DNA: TGTGCCAGCAGCCTCTATAGCGGGGGCAACACCGGGGAGCTGTTTTTT. Translating it yields CASSLYSGGNTGELFF. Using reference TRBV7-9 and TRBJ2-2 for the parts outside the CDR3, the full variable domain is DTGVSQNPRHKITKRGQNVTFRCDPISEHNRLYWYRQTLGQGPEFLTYFQNEAQLEKSRLLSDRFSAERPKGSFSTLEIQRTEQGDSAMYLCASSLYSGGNTGELFFGEGSRLTVL.

This clone was counted only a few times. The chain combines TRBV7-2 with TRBJ2-7; TRBD2 agrees at 9 bases. CDR1 is SGHTA, CDR2 FQGNSA, per germline. The CDR3 runs 15 residues. V shed 3 bases and J 0 bases; nucleotides not matched to a gene: 3. In nucleotides, the CDR3 is TGTGCCAGCAGCTTTAGCGGGAGAAGCTCCTACGAGCAGTACTTC. Protein product: CASSFSGRSSYEQYF.

The rearrangement uses TRBV27 and TRBJ1-1; D is uncertain. Germline V gene lookup returns CDR1 MNHEY and CDR2 SMNVEV (reference sequence). V was trimmed by 0 bases and J by 1 base, leaving 9 bases between them. The CDR3 totals 15 residues. The CDR3: CASSLSATWNTEAFF. The DNA of the CDR3 is TGTGCCAGCAGTTTATCAGCCACCTGGAACACTGAAGCTTTCTTT.

CDR3 nucleotides: TGTGCCAGCTCACCACAGGGGGAAGAGCAGTACTTC. Translated: CASSPQGEEQYF. V is TRBV18 and J is TRBJ2-7, with D perhaps TRBD1 (6 bases). The germline V gene has CDR1 KGHSH and CDR2 LQKENI. V gave up 1 base and J gave up 7 bases, with 8 bases separating them. The CDR3 length is 12 residues.

This clone was picked up many times. The chain carries TRBV5-4 and TRBJ1-6, with D maybe TRBD1 (5 bases). CDR3 length: 15 residues. CDR1 and CDR2 (germline): SGHNT, YYREEE (reference sequence). The germline V and J ends were trimmed by 1 base and 8 bases, with 13 bases remaining between them. CDR3 sequence reads: CASSLSLGDDSPLHF. The CDR3, as DNA: TGTGCCAGCAGCTTGAGCTTAGGGGATGATTCACCCCTCCACTTT.

V usage is TRBV6-2 or TRBV6-3 and J usage is TRBJ2-1, with D perhaps matching TRBD1 (6 bases). Deletions cut 5 bases from V and 12 bases from J, with 14 bases between. Germline lookup yields CDR1 MNHEY and CDR2 SVGEGT. The CDR3 extends over 12 amino acids. In DNA, the CDR3 is TGTGCCAGCAGTCAGCGACAGGTTGGGCAGTTCTTC. Translating it yields CASSQRQVGQFF.

This clone was found once. The chain recombines TRBV18 with TRBJ1-2; D gene unclear. The length of the CDR3 is 14 residues. Trimming removed 3 bases from V and 6 bases from J, with 14 bases in between. Germline V gene data show CDR1 as KGHSH and CDR2 as LQKENI. The CDR3 DNA reads as TGTGCCAGCTCACCGAGTCTGAGGGCCGATGGCTACACCTTC. This codes for CASSPSLRADGYTF.

V usage is TRBV15 and J usage is TRBJ2-5; D possibly corresponds to TRBD2 (6 bases). Germline CDR1 and CDR2: LNHNV and YYDKDF (reference sequence). CDR3 length: 15 residues. Deletions cut 0 bases from V and 7 bases from J, with 15 bases between. CDR3 DNA sequence: TGTGCCACCAGCAGAGATTTAGCGGCCCCGCGGACCCAGTACTTC. Its translation: CATSRDLAAPRTQYF.

This chain joins TRBV28 and TRBJ1-1; D unresolved. The CDR3 loop spans 13 amino acids. V was cut by 7 bases and J by 5 bases, with 14 bases left in between. Germline V gene lookup returns CDR1 MDHEN and CDR2 SYDVKM. Here the CDR3 reads CASILSGLTEAFF. The CDR3 nucleotides are TGTGCCAGCATTCTAAGTGGTTTAACTGAAGCTTTCTTT. Full variable domain (rest looked up from reference TRBV28 and TRBJ1-1): DVKVTQSSRYLVKRTGEKVFLECVQDMDHENMFWYRQDPGLGLRLIYFSYDVKMKEKGDIPEGYSVSREKKERFSLILESASTNQTSMYLCASILSGLTEAFFGQGTRLTVV.

V and J are TRBV7-9 and TRBJ1-6; the D gene is possibly TRBD1 (5 bases). Per the germline V gene, CDR1 is SEHNR and CDR2 is FQNEAQ (reference sequence). The CDR3 loop spans 16 amino acids. V gave up 4 bases and J gave up 7 bases, with 17 bases separating them. CDR3 in DNA: TGTGCCAGCAGCTCGACAGCAAAAGGATGGAATTCACCCCTCCACTTT. Residues: CASSSTAKGWNSPLHF.

This clone is medium-sized (0.01 to 0.1%). This sequence joins TRBV4-2 and TRBJ2-5; TRBD2 matches at 8 bases. Germline V gene lookup returns CDR1 LGHNA and CDR2 YNFKEQ. The CDR3 contains 16 residues. With V trimmed by 0 bases and J by 5 bases, 8 bases remained unmatched. The DNA of the CDR3 is TGTGCCAGCAGCCAAGATGGGGGCGGGGGGACCGAGACCCAGTACTTC. This sequence encodes CASSQDGGGGTETQYF.

V and J are TRBV3-1 (or the pseudogene TRBV3-2) and TRBJ1-2, with D perhaps TRBD1 (5 bases). This CDR3 region has 14 residues. In germline, CDR1 is LGHDT, CDR2 YNNKEL (reference sequence). V shed 1 base and J shed 7 bases, with 13 bases lying between them. CDR3: CASSQGAGRGGYTF. CDR3 nucleotides: TGTGCCAGCAGCCAAGGGGCAGGGCGGGGTGGCTACACCTTC.

The chain employs TRBV19 and TRBJ1-3; D gene ambiguous. Trimming removed 2 bases from V and 8 bases from J, with 10 bases in between. CDR1 is LNHDA, CDR2 SQIVND, per germline (reference sequence). The CDR3 length is 13 residues. CDR3 protein: CASSIRTADTIYF. CDR3 nucleotides: TGTGCCAGTAGTATACGTACGGCGGACACCATATATTTT.

V gene TRBV6-2 or TRBV6-3 combines with J gene TRBJ2-7, with TRBD2 matching over 11 bases. The CDR3 length is 17 residues. In germline, CDR1 is MNHEY, CDR2 SVGEGT. Losses at the gene ends were 2 bases for V and 5 bases for J; bases not matched to a gene: 11. As DNA, the CDR3 is TGTGCCAGCAGTTACCACGGACTAGCGGGTAATAGAAACGAGCAGTACTTC. Its translation: CASSYHGLAGNRNEQYF.

In DNA form, the CDR3 reads TGTGCCACCCAGTCTAGCGGGAGTATCGTAGGGGAGCTGTTTTTT. Translated, it gives CATQSSGSIVGELFF. J is TRBJ2-2 and V is TRBV6-6, with 10 bases lining up with TRBD2. This CDR3 has 15 residues. Trimming at V came to 10 bases and at J to 8 bases, leaving 13 bases not matched to a gene. Per germline, CDR1 MNHNY and CDR2 SVGAGI (reference sequence).

The chain is built from TRBV2 and TRBJ2-2; 8 bases align to TRBD2. Germline CDR1 and CDR2: SNHLY and FYNNEI. Unmatched junction bases numbered 10, after V lost 6 bases and J lost 7 bases. This CDR3 is 15 amino acids long. CDR3 bases: TGTGCCAGCAGGGGAACTAGCGGTGGTTACGGGGAGCTGTTTTTT. It specifies CASRGTSGGYGELFF.

This clone was seen once. The chain couples TRBV6-5 to TRBJ1-2, with a weak D call TRBD1 (6 bases). This CDR3 is 15 amino acids long. Trimming removed 8 bases from V and 0 bases from J, with 16 bases in between. The germline gives CDR1 MNHEY, CDR2 SVGAGI. CDR3 loop: CASHNPDRANYGYTF. For the CDR3, the DNA is TGTGCCAGCCATAATCCGGACAGAGCTAACTATGGCTACACCTTC.

The CDR3 here is CSVNDNPHEQFF. The CDR3 DNA reads as TGCAGCGTGAACGACAATCCCCATGAGCAGTTCTTC. The chain couples TRBV29-1 to TRBJ2-1; no definite D call. CDR1 SQVTM and CDR2 ANQGSEA come from the germline V gene. This CDR3 is 12 amino acids long. Trimming shortened V by 6 bases and J by 8 bases, and 14 bases separated the two germline ends.

Ten or more counts support this clone. This chain connects TRBV7-3 to TRBJ2-5; D is undetermined. Germline-derived CDR1 and CDR2 are SGHTA and FQGTGA. V lost 2 bases and J 0 bases, leaving 4 bases between the germline ends. This CDR3 is built from 13 residues. The CDR3 bases are TGTGCCAGCAGCTTAGAGTACCAAGAGACCCAGTACTTC. Amino acid sequence: CASSLEYQETQYF.